The clone carrying this TCR beta chain was counted a single time. Antigen specificity is unknown. This same CDR3 is encoded by further DNA sequences in the sample. The data belong to a study of shared clonotypes between healthy human individuals. Study-level points and caveats: The researchers took only blood, and tissue repertoires probably look different. The small donor group covered limited genetic and exposure diversity. What naive subsets generally showed was a larger estimated richness than memory subsets showed.

CDR3 length: 11 amino acids. Germline-derived CDR1 and CDR2 are DFQATT and SNEGSKA (reference sequence). V was clipped by 6 bases and J by 4 bases, with 7 bases between them. Template for every sorted-subset replicate PCR totaled 200 to 250 ng DNA, approximately 30,000 T cell genomes. TCRdb keeps only in-frame clones here, not all; method: immunoSEQ multiplex PCR. This repertoire shows around 550,000 clones, less than 96% found once; its top ten account for roughly 0.06%. The receptor comes from a woman aged 30 to 39 in good health. The sample was naive CD4+ T cells sorted from blood. Subset: CD45RA+ positively selected. The V call is TRBV20-1, the J call TRBJ1-3; D call uncertain. CDR3 sequence (DNA): TGCAGTGCCCCTACCGGAAACACCATATATTTT. It yields the protein CSAPTGNTIYF.